This T cell receptor beta chain was documented in a study of regulatory T cells in long-lasting Graves disease. A word on this clonotype: Its antigen remains unknown.

With iRepertoire HTBI primers and Arm-PCR of CDR3 regions, TCR beta libraries were built. TCRdb reanalysed the multiplex PCR reads using MiXCR and keeps one entry per CDR3 protein. Here the sample spans hundreds of thousands of distinct CDR3 sequences, 15% to 20% being singletons. The time point is: newly diagnosed GD, antithyroid drugs for less than 3 months. PBMCs were the source of the RNA used for TCR sequencing. Study-wide findings and caveats: It was in persistent disease that TRBV28, TRBJ1-2 and TRBJ2-5 were favored. Persistent Graves' patients showed reduced TCR diversity versus newly diagnosed patients. Accuracy could have been hurt by small sample size.

With V trimmed by 6 bases and J by 1 base, 14 bases remained unmatched. This CDR3 is 19 amino acids long. Sample: peripheral blood mononuclear cells (PBMCs), taken at new diagnosis, from a patient treated with antithyroid drugs. This receptor was obtained from a female donor with Graves disease. The chain combines TRBV12-3 or TRBV12-4 with TRBJ2-7; the match to TRBD2 covers 14 bases. The CDR3 nucleotides read TGTGCCAGCAGCCGCCTGGACCGACTAGCGGGAGGGTTTTCCTACGAGCAGTACTTC. It is translated as CASSRLDRLAGGFSYEQYF.